The 7 T cell receptor beta chains below come from one sample, sequenced in a study of vaccination and CD4 T cells after COVID-19. Documented treatment: roughly 11-day PBMC culture with coronavirus spike peptide pools or control peptides (ViraFEST assay). At the Johns Hopkins FTIC core, DNA taken from cultured CD4+ T cells was sequenced by way of the Oncomine TCR Beta short-read assay. Each CDR3 protein is one row after TCRdb ran MiXCR on the PCR reads. The data show under 15,000 distinct CDR3 sequences, roughly 62% seen once. No antigen has been assigned to these receptors. What was sequenced was CD4+ T cells from blood, cultured in vitro. Receptors were obtained from a human donor who had recovered from COVID-19.

The genes are TRBV12-3 or TRBV12-4 and TRBJ2-2; D is uncertain. CDR3 length equals 16 residues. V lost 5 bases to trimming and J lost 4 bases, with 17 bases between them. The CDR3, as DNA: TGTGCCAGCAGTACCTCTTGGGGTGGCCTCACCGGGGAGCTGTTTTTT. It codes for CASSTSWGGLTGELFF.

The J gene is TRBJ2-7, the V gene TRBV6-1; tentative D call: TRBD1 (6 bases). The CDR3 spans 13 residues. The V end lost 5 bases, the J end lost 3 bases, and 11 bases lay between the germline ends. Germline CDR1 is MNHNS and CDR2 is SASEGT. The CDR3 region has the DNA TGTGCCAGCAGTACGGGACACTTCTACGAGCAGTACTTC. This translates into CASSTGHFYEQYF.

This rearrangement joins TRBV6-1 to TRBJ1-2; the D gene is possibly TRBD1 (6 bases). Trimming left V 10 bases short and J 2 bases short, with 20 bases between. The CDR3 extends over 15 amino acids. The V gene's germline CDR1 is MNHNS and CDR2 SASEGT. CDR3 loop: CAISDLGQLNYGYTF. The CDR3, as DNA: TGTGCCATCAGCGACCTCGGACAGCTGAACTATGGCTACACCTTC.

This clonotype was recorded a few times. The chain couples TRBV27 to TRBJ1-1; no reliable D call. The CDR3 length is 13 residues. Germline lookup yields CDR1 MNHEY and CDR2 SMNVEV (reference sequence). CDR3 amino acids: CASKLTVNTEAFF. CDR3 DNA sequence: TGTGCGTCAAAACTAACCGTGAACACTGAAGCTTTCTTT.

This clonotype was seen only a few times. The CDR3 DNA reads TGTGCCAGCAGCCTAGGGCTAGCGGGAGTAGAGACCCAGTACTTC. This codes for CASSLGLAGVETQYF. The chain uses TRBV7-9 and TRBJ2-5, with 10 bases fitting TRBD2. CDR1 is SEHNR and CDR2 is FQNEAQ in the germline V gene (reference sequence). The CDR3 length is 15 residues. Trimming took 5 bases from V and 4 from J; bases not matched to a gene: 7.

This clonotype was seen once. V is TRBV20-1 and J is TRBJ2-7; maybe TRBD1 (5 bases). Per germline, CDR1 DFQATT and CDR2 SNEGSKA (reference sequence). The CDR3 is made up of 14 amino acids. Trimming shortened V by 6 bases and J by 5 bases, and 20 bases separated the two germline ends. The CDR3 sequence is CSAEDPGKVHEQYF. As DNA, the CDR3 is TGCAGTGCCGAGGACCCAGGGAAGGTCCACGAGCAGTACTTC.

This clonotype was detected a few times. The chain recombines TRBV24-1 with TRBJ2-5, with 11 bases fitting TRBD2. The CDR3 is 15 residues long. Germline V gives CDR1 KGHDR, CDR2 SFDVKD. V was clipped by 4 bases and J by 4 bases; unmatched bases: 4. The CDR3: CATSELAGGGETQYF. In nucleotides, the CDR3 is TGTGCCACCAGTGAGTTAGCGGGAGGGGGAGAGACCCAGTACTTC.